This is a list of T cell receptor beta chains from one sample in a study of blood T cells in healthy people across ages. TCRdb re-derived calls from the 5' RACE reads in MiXCR, one entry per CDR3 protein. This table holds 600,000 to 800,000 distinct CDR3 sequences, about 50% found once. The sequencing sample was made of blood. The receptors come from a woman older than 75 in good health. The conserved cysteine and the conserved F or W are not part of the CDR3 here. A D gene is named only where the DNA matches it firmly.

CDR3 | V | D | J
SARGAGELLETQY | TRBV20-1 | . | .
ASTETGSYEQY | TRBV12-3/TRBV12-4 | TRBD1 | TRBJ2-7
SGNGRSSYNEQF | TRBV29-1 | . | TRBJ2-1
AIRNNPGPSNEQF | TRBV10-3 | . | TRBJ2-1
ASSFYEQY | TRBV7-2 | . | TRBJ2-7
SVVGRGQETQY | TRBV29-1 | . | TRBJ2-5
ASSLVAGGFNEQF | TRBV7-3 | TRBD2 | TRBJ2-1
ASSYGRDTGELF | TRBV6-6 | . | TRBJ2-2
ASSSKRDRGRVSQPQH | TRBV5-6 | TRBD1 | TRBJ1-5
ASSPRVGDQY | TRBV18 | . | TRBJ2-5
SARAVMNTEAF | TRBV20-1 | . | TRBJ1-1
ASKGDRNSYEQY | TRBV19 | . | TRBJ2-7
ASSRGALNTGELF | TRBV5-4 | . | TRBJ2-2
ASSLSGGTSSYNEQF | TRBV7-9 | . | TRBJ2-1
ASSPTGGSYEQY | TRBV7-9 | TRBD2 | TRBJ2-7
ASNLAGGTDTQY | TRBV2 | TRBD2 | TRBJ2-3
ASSLDSHPT | TRBV7-3 | . | TRBJ1-2
ASSQAEGGGTQY | TRBV3-1 | TRBD2 | TRBJ2-5
ASSQDHGQGIGYT | TRBV14 | . | TRBJ1-2
ASSLEMSGPQY | TRBV7-8 | . | TRBJ2-5
ASTQDLIGTDTQY | TRBV6-6 | . | TRBJ2-3
ASSVDGATDTQY | TRBV9 | . | TRBJ2-3
AIGTAGEAF | TRBV12-3/TRBV12-4 | . | TRBJ1-1
AISESHRPGQGLAQY | TRBV10-3 | TRBD1 | TRBJ2-7
ASRPARNEQF | TRBV28 | . | TRBJ2-1
ASSKSPGLGLQY | TRBV11-2 | . | TRBJ2-4
SVDDLTGQY | TRBV29-1 | . | TRBJ2-7
ASSIVTGGQGQY | TRBV19 | TRBD1 | TRBJ2-5
ASSLSRGDGQNIQY | TRBV27 | TRBD2 | TRBJ2-4
ASSPGTSGVGLYEQF | TRBV5-1 | TRBD2 | TRBJ2-1
ATSDPYGTYNEQF | TRBV24-1 | . | TRBJ2-1
AISEQGPNSNQPQH | TRBV10-3 | . | TRBJ1-5
ASSVQGFTEAF | TRBV9 | . | TRBJ1-1